The 19 T cell receptor beta chains reported below all come from one sample, sequenced in a study of blood T cells in healthy people across ages. PCR was performed a second time for roughly 7 to 11 cycles using a sample-barcoded 5' primer and a J-beta primer mix. TCRdb used MiXCR to reprocess the 5' RACE reads, holding one entry per CDR3 protein. The data contain 500,000 to 650,000 distinct CDR3 sequences, roughly a quarter of them seen just once; the ten biggest clones take up approximately 3.5%. This same sample was also part of a study on T cells of mothers and their children.

The sample taken for sequencing was blood. These receptors came from a boy aged 2 to 10 in good health.

In its sample, this clonotype was seen many times. The J gene is TRBJ2-5, the V gene TRBV18; D is perhaps TRBD2 (5 bases). The CDR3 runs to 13 residues. Trimming removed 1 base from V and 6 bases from J, with 9 bases in between. Germline CDR1 KGHSH, CDR2 LQKENI. The CDR3: CASSPRERKTQYF. Written as DNA, the CDR3 is TGTGCCAGCTCACCACGGGAGCGAAAGACCCAGTACTTC.

This clonotype was seen many times. The chain carries TRBV18 and TRBJ2-5; D is undetermined. The CDR3 loop spans 13 amino acids. Germline V gene data show CDR1 as KGHSH and CDR2 as LQKENI. Trimming removed 6 bases at V and 2 bases at J, with 10 bases between. CDR3 in DNA: TGTGCCAGCTCGCGGCCGGAGCAAGAGACCCAGTACTTC. Encoded protein: CASSRPEQETQYF.

This chain joins TRBV20-1 and TRBJ2-5; no reliable D call. The CDR3 is 14 amino acids. Germline CDR1 reads DFQATT; CDR2 reads SNEGSKA (reference sequence). The germline V and J ends were trimmed by 5 bases and 5 bases, with 18 bases remaining between them. The CDR3 loop is CSAQRTLRSETQYF. In DNA, the CDR3 is TGCAGTGCTCAACGGACCCTTCGGAGTGAGACCCAGTACTTC.

In this sample, this clonotype turned up many times. This chain uses TRBV10-1 with TRBJ2-5; 12 nucleotides match TRBD2. V gave up 4 bases and J gave up 5 bases; unmatched junction bases: 5. The length of the CDR3 is 15 residues. Germline CDR1 WNHNN, CDR2 SYGVQD (reference sequence). The chain's CDR3 is CASSATSGGRETQYF. CDR3 coding DNA: TGCGCCAGCAGTGCGACTAGCGGGGGAAGGGAGACCCAGTACTTC.

This clonotype was picked up a small number of times. The CDR3 DNA reads TGTGCCAGCAGCCAAGGCGGCGGGGGAGACACAGATACGCAGTATTTT. Translation: CASSQGGGGDTDTQYF. This chain links TRBV3-1 with TRBJ2-3; the match to TRBD2 covers 7 bases. CDR1 and CDR2 from the germline V gene are LGHDT and YNNKEL (reference sequence). The CDR3 length is 16 residues. Trimming cost V 1 base and J 2 bases; bases outside gene matches: 6.

This clonotype was picked up a small number of times. The chain combines TRBV6-5 with TRBJ1-1; the D gene is possibly TRBD1 (6 bases). The germline gives CDR1 MNHEY, CDR2 SVGAGI. CDR3 length: 16 amino acids. V was shortened by 4 bases and J by 4 bases, with 19 bases between the two germline ends. The CDR3 reads CASSSPKGGVGTEAFF. For the CDR3, the DNA is TGTGCCAGCAGTTCCCCTAAGGGGGGAGTAGGCACTGAAGCTTTCTTT.

This sequence joins TRBV7-2 and TRBJ2-5; 10 bases agree with TRBD2. Germline CDR1 is SGHTA and CDR2 is FQGNSA. The CDR3 is 16 amino acids. With 5 bases clipped from V and 5 bases from J, the junction kept 11 bases outside the gene matches. The CDR3 nucleotides are TGTGCCAGCAGCAGAGGCATAGCGGGGGGCTGGGAGACCCAGTACTTC. Translated, it gives CASSRGIAGGWETQYF.

With respect to this clonotype: One end of the junction is discordant with germline, which a read error may explain. The rearrangement uses TRBV2 and TRBJ2-5, with D possibly being TRBD1 (6 bases). CDR1 and CDR2 from the germline V gene are SNHLY and FYNNEI. The CDR3 sequence is 12 residues long. The CDR3 bases are TGTGCCAGCAGCAGGGGCCAAGGGACCCAGTACTTC. Translated: CASSRGQGTQYF.

The gene calls are TRBV14 and TRBJ2-5, with TRBD2 identical over 12 bases. The end of the DNA aligns better with TRBJ2-7, so the J call may be wrong. This CDR3 comprises 15 residues. Germline V gives CDR1 SGHDN, CDR2 FVKESK. CDR3 protein: CASSQLAGGPNEQYF. The CDR3 DNA reads as TGTGCCAGCAGCCAACTAGCGGGAGGGCCGAACGAGCAGTACTTC.

V usage is TRBV20-1 and J usage is TRBJ2-1, with D tentatively TRBD1 or TRBD2 (5 bases each). This CDR3 is 18 amino acids long. Per the germline V gene, CDR1 is DFQATT and CDR2 is SNEGSKA (reference sequence). The ends were cut back, 6 bases at V and 0 bases at J, with 24 bases in the middle. The CDR3 nucleotides are TGCAGTGCCCCTGGGGCGCGGGCCATCCCGAGCTCCTACAATGAGCAGTTCTTC. It is translated as CSAPGARAIPSSYNEQFF.

Regarding this clonotype: One end of the junction fails to match germline, which may point to a read error. The V gene is TRBV20-1, the J gene TRBJ1-5; TRBD1 aligns across 7 bases. This CDR3 has 13 residues. CDR1 and CDR2 from the germline V gene are DFQATT and SNEGSKA (reference sequence). Written as DNA, the CDR3 is TGCAGTGCTAGGGGGGACAGAAATCAGCCCCGGCATTTT. Protein sequence: CSARGDRNQPRHF.

This clonotype was counted between two and nine times. The chain recombines TRBV10-3 with TRBJ1-4; no definite D call. Trimming removed 6 bases from V and 3 bases from J, with 8 bases in between. Germline V CDR1 and CDR2: ENHRY, SYGVKD. There are 13 residues in the CDR3. CDR3 sequence reads: CAIRMGPNEKLFF. The DNA of the CDR3 is TGTGCCATCAGAATGGGCCCTAATGAAAAACTGTTTTTT.

Many counts were recorded for this clonotype. V and J are TRBV24-1 and TRBJ2-5; 9 nucleotides line up with TRBD1. The CDR3 sequence is 15 residues long. The V gene's germline CDR1 is KGHDR and CDR2 SFDVKD. The ends lost 7 bases at V and 2 bases at J; junction bases unmatched: 7. CDR3 loop: CATRGPGTGQETQYF. The CDR3 coding sequence is TGTGCCACCAGAGGCCCCGGGACAGGGCAAGAGACCCAGTACTTC.

The gene calls are TRBV5-5 and TRBJ2-3; a weak D match, TRBD2 (6 bases). V was cut by 3 bases and J by 5 bases, with 13 bases left in between. The V gene's germline CDR1 is SGHKS and CDR2 YYEKEE (reference sequence). The CDR3 runs to 14 residues. In DNA, the CDR3 is TGTGCCAGCAGCTCCGGGACGGGGGAAGATACGCAGTATTTT. Protein product: CASSSGTGEDTQYF.

The J gene is TRBJ1-2, the V gene TRBV29-1, with 10 bases that match TRBD1. Trimming took 7 bases from V and 7 from J; bases not matched to a gene: 12. Germline V gene data show CDR1 as SQVTM and CDR2 as ANQGSEA. The CDR3 is 14 residues long. For the CDR3, the DNA is TGCAGCGCCGGGACAGGGGTTTTAAGAGGTGGCTACACCTTC. It codes for CSAGTGVLRGGYTF.

The rearrangement uses TRBV10-3 and TRBJ2-1, with D perhaps TRBD1 or TRBD2 (5 bases each). The J call could be wrong; TRBJ2-7 is a better fit for the DNA end. CDR1 ENHRY and CDR2 SYGVKD come from the germline V gene. The CDR3 covers 13 residues. This chain's CDR3 is CAISRDPRYEQYF. In nucleotides, the CDR3 is TGTGCCATCAGCCGGGACCCCCGGTACGAGCAGTACTTC.

This clonotype occurred many times. This CDR3 reads CSALIQGRSYNEQFF. In nucleotides, the CDR3 is TGCAGTGCTCTCATACAGGGGAGATCCTACAATGAGCAGTTCTTC. The V gene is TRBV20-1, the J gene TRBJ2-1; TRBD1 agrees at 7 bases. This CDR3 is 15 amino acids long. CDR1 and CDR2 from the germline V gene are DFQATT and SNEGSKA (reference sequence). With V trimmed by 5 bases and J by 1 base, 8 bases remained unmatched.

Turning to this clonotype: At one end the junction does not follow the germline gene, possibly because of a read error. The V gene is TRBV12-3 or TRBV12-4, the J gene TRBJ1-2; 7 nucleotides align to TRBD1. The CDR3 loop spans 12 amino acids. The chain's CDR3 is CAGSLGGLGYTF. The CDR3 coding sequence is TGTGCCGGCAGTTTAGGGGGCCTAGGCTACACCTTC.

This clonotype was recorded a few times. J is TRBJ2-2 and V is TRBV5-1; 8 bases align to TRBD1. The junction had 5 bases not matched to a gene; V was cut back by 3 bases and J by 1 base. Germline V CDR1 and CDR2: SGHRS, YFSETQ. The CDR3 length is 16 residues. CDR3 nucleotide sequence: TGCGCCAGCAGCTGGGACAGGACTCTGAACACCGGGGAGCTGTTTTTT. Residues: CASSWDRTLNTGELFF.